This record covers a single T cell receptor beta chain. V dropped 8 bases and J dropped 0; count of bases not matched to a gene: 4. Germline CDR1 reads MNHNY; CDR2 reads SVGAGI (reference sequence). The CDR3 is 14 amino acids. As the sequencing template, cDNA was produced by extracting RNA and reverse transcribing it. Clones were read by immunoSEQ multiplex PCR, and TCRdb kept only the in-frame ones, dropping some. The sample carries around 36,000 clones, around half recorded once. The data were obtained in a study of CD8+ T cells in alopecia areata. In a group of about 5 patients, CD4+ cells were sorted into CD25+CD127- cells.

The chain carries TRBV6-6 and TRBJ1-3; 7 bases map to TRBD1. The sequencing input was CD4+ Tregs sorted from blood. This sequence was found in a human donor with alopecia areata. CDR3 DNA: TGTGCCAGCTCACGGACAGGCTCTGGAAACACCATATATTTT. Its protein is CASSRTGSGNTIYF.